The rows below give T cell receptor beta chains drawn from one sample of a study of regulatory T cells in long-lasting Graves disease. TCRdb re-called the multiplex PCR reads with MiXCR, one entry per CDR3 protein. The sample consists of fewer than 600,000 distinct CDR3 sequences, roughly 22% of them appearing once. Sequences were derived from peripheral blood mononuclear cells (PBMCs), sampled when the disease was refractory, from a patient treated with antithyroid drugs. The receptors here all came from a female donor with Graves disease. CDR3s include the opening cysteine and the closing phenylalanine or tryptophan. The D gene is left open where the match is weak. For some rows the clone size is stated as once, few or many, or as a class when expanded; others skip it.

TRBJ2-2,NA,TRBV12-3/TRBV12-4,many,TGTGCCAGCAGTCACAGGTCCGGGGAGCTGTTTTTT,CASSHRSGELFF
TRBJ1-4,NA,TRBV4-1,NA,TGCGCCAGCCGAAAAATGGGAACAACTAATGAAAAACTGTTTTTT,CASRKMGTTNEKLFF
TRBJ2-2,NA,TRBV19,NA,TGTGCCAGTAGTTCATCTACGAACACCGGGGAGCTGCTTTTT,CASSSSTNTGELLF
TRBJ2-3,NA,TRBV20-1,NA,TGCAGTGCTAGAGATAACACAGCTGGCAGCACAGATACGCAGTATTTT,CSARDNTAGSTDTQYF
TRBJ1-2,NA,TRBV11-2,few,TGTGCCAGCAGCTTATGGGTTGGAGATGGCTACACCTTC,CASSLWVGDGYTF
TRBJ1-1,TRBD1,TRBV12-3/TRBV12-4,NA,TGTGCCTGCAGGGGGACATTGAACACTGAAGCTTTCTTT,CACRGTLNTEAFF
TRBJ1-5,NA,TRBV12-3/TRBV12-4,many,TGTGCCAGCAGTGGTGGGCGACAGCCCCAGCATTTT,CASSGGRQPQHF
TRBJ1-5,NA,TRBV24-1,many,TGTGCCACCAGTGATTTGATAACGGCCAATCAGCCCCAGCATTTT,CATSDLITANQPQHF
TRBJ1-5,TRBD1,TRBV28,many,TGTGCCACCAGGACAGGGGGTAATCAGCCCCAGCATTTT,CATRTGGNQPQHF
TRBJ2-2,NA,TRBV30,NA,TGTGCCTGGAGTGTACTTTTCGGGAGAGGGGAGCTGTTTTTT,CAWSVLFGRGELFF
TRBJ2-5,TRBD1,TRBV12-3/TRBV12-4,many,TGTGCCAGCAGTCCGGACAGGGGAGAGACCCAGTACTTC,CASSPDRGETQYF
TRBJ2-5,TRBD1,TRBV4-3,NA,TGCGCCAGCAGCCTGGGACAGGGGATGTTTCACGAGACCCAGTACTTC,CASSLGQGMFHETQYF
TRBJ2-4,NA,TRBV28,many,TGTGCCAGCAGTTCCCCCCGGGGATGGGGTCCACAGAAACTAGCCAAAAACATTCAGTACTTC,CASSSPRGWGPQKLAKNIQYF
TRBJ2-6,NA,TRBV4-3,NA,TGCGCCAGCAGCACCAGGGGAGAGCTGGCCAACGTCCTGACTTTC,CASSTRGELANVLTF
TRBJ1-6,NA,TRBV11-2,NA,TGTGCCAGCAGCTTAGAACCGATTGGCTCCTATAATTCACCCCTCCACTTT,CASSLEPIGSYNSPLHF
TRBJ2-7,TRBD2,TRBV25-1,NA,TGTGCCAGCAGTCCATTAGGACTAGCGGGAGATTACGAGCAGTACTTC,CASSPLGLAGDYEQYF
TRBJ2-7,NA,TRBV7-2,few,TGTGCCAGCAGCCAGGGGGCGGGAGGTTTAAACGAGCAGTACTTC,CASSQGAGGLNEQYF
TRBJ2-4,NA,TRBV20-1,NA,TGCAGTGCTCGCAAACCTGGGGCCAAAAACATTCAGTACTTC,CSARKPGAKNIQYF